The rows below give T cell receptor beta chains drawn from one sample of a study of T-cell reconstitution after alpha-beta-depleted transplantation in children. TCRdb processed the PCR reads anew with MiXCR; each CDR3 protein has one entry. The data show 200,000 to 300,000 distinct CDR3 sequences, roughly 26% seen once. Sequencing was performed on PBMCs, taken before TCRalphabeta/CD19-depleted stem cell transplant. All receptors derive from a girl aged 2-15 years with Fanconi anemia, due to receive a stem cell transplant. Each CDR3 is given with its conserved first and last residue. The order of the fields is V gene, D gene, clone size, J gene, CDR3 DNA, CDR3 protein. The D gene is left open where the match is weak. Not every row has a clone size; where given, it reads once, few, many or a size class.

v_call: TRBV7-2
d_call: .
clone_size: .
j_call: TRBJ1-3
cdr3_nt: TGTGCCAGCAGCTTAGCGGGTGGTGTAAGAAACACCATATATTTT
cdr3_aa: CASSLAGGVRNTIYF

v_call: TRBV20-1
d_call: TRBD2
clone_size: many
j_call: TRBJ2-7
cdr3_nt: TGCAGTGCTAGAGATCAGCTAGCGGGAACCTACGAGCAGTACTTC
cdr3_aa: CSARDQLAGTYEQYF

v_call: TRBV28
d_call: TRBD2
clone_size: .
j_call: TRBJ2-5
cdr3_nt: TGTGCCAGCAGCCGGGACCCAACTAGCGGGAGGGAGACCCAGTACTTC
cdr3_aa: CASSRDPTSGRETQYF

v_call: TRBV20-1
d_call: TRBD1
clone_size: many
j_call: TRBJ2-2
cdr3_nt: TGCAGTGCCAGACAGGGGAGGAACACCGGGGAGCTGTTTTTT
cdr3_aa: CSARQGRNTGELFF

v_call: TRBV29-1
d_call: .
clone_size: few
j_call: TRBJ2-3
cdr3_nt: TGCAGCGGAGGGGCGAGCACAGATACGCAGTATTTT
cdr3_aa: CSGGASTDTQYF

v_call: TRBV28
d_call: .
clone_size: .
j_call: TRBJ2-7
cdr3_nt: TGTGCCAGCAAGGGAGTTCCCTACGAGCAGTACTTC
cdr3_aa: CASKGVPYEQYF

v_call: TRBV12-3/TRBV12-4
d_call: .
clone_size: many
j_call: TRBJ2-3
cdr3_nt: TGTGCCGTCCGACAGGGACTCACAGATACGCAGTATTTT
cdr3_aa: CAVRQGLTDTQYF

v_call: TRBV29-1
d_call: .
clone_size: few
j_call: TRBJ2-7
cdr3_nt: TGCAGCGTTGACCAGGGGGGCTACGAGCAGTACTTC
cdr3_aa: CSVDQGGYEQYF

v_call: TRBV5-5
d_call: .
clone_size: many
j_call: TRBJ2-7
cdr3_nt: TGTGCCAGCAGCTTCGGACCCTTTGGAGAGCAGTACTTC
cdr3_aa: CASSFGPFGEQYF

v_call: TRBV7-2
d_call: .
clone_size: few
j_call: TRBJ1-5
cdr3_nt: TGTGCCAGCAGCTTAGTAGGGAGTAGCAATCAGCCCCAGCATTTT
cdr3_aa: CASSLVGSSNQPQHF

v_call: TRBV29-1
d_call: .
clone_size: many
j_call: TRBJ2-3
cdr3_nt: TGCAGCGTTCGGAAGGCCTATACGCAGTATTTT
cdr3_aa: CSVRKAYTQYF

v_call: TRBV5-1
d_call: .
clone_size: many
j_call: TRBJ2-2
cdr3_nt: TGCGCCAGCAGCCCAGGACCCCCCTGGGCCGGGGAGCTGTTTTTT
cdr3_aa: CASSPGPPWAGELFF

v_call: TRBV20-1
d_call: TRBD2
clone_size: few
j_call: TRBJ2-1
cdr3_nt: TGCAGTGCTAGTAGGACTAGCGGGACGTACAATGAGCAGTTCTTC
cdr3_aa: CSASRTSGTYNEQFF

v_call: TRBV29-1
d_call: .
clone_size: few
j_call: TRBJ1-1
cdr3_nt: TGCAGCGTTGCCTGGACAGAAGGGACTGAAGCTTTCTTT
cdr3_aa: CSVAWTEGTEAFF

v_call: TRBV25-1
d_call: .
clone_size: few
j_call: TRBJ1-3
cdr3_nt: TGTGCCAGCAGCGGGGGCCTCCTAATCCAGGACACCATATATTTT
cdr3_aa: CASSGGLLIQDTIYF

v_call: TRBV20-1
d_call: TRBD2
clone_size: many
j_call: TRBJ2-5
cdr3_nt: TGCAGTGCTGAAACCGGGACTAGCGGGAGGAGGGTCACACAAGAGACCCAGTACTTC
cdr3_aa: CSAETGTSGRRVTQETQYF

v_call: TRBV21-1
d_call: .
clone_size: .
j_call: TRBJ2-1
cdr3_nt: TGTGCCAGCAGCTCGCACAGGGGTGAAATGAATGAGCAGTTCTTC
cdr3_aa: CASSSHRGEMNEQFF

v_call: TRBV13
d_call: TRBD2
clone_size: few
j_call: TRBJ2-5
cdr3_nt: TGTGCCAGCAGCTCAAAACGGGGGGGGCCTCAGGAGACCCAGTACTTC
cdr3_aa: CASSSKRGGPQETQYF

v_call: TRBV12-3/TRBV12-4
d_call: .
clone_size: many
j_call: TRBJ2-3
cdr3_nt: TGTGCCAGCGGCCTTTCCAGGTCCCCACGAGGCACAGATACGCAGTATTTT
cdr3_aa: CASGLSRSPRGTDTQYF

v_call: TRBV20-1
d_call: TRBD2
clone_size: .
j_call: TRBJ2-1
cdr3_nt: TGCAGTGCCGATAGCGGGCCAGGTAATGAGCAGTTCTTC
cdr3_aa: CSADSGPGNEQFF

v_call: TRBV21-1
d_call: .
clone_size: .
j_call: TRBJ2-7
cdr3_nt: TGTGCCAGCAGCAAAGCCTGGACAGGGGCCGGATACGAGCAGTACTTC
cdr3_aa: CASSKAWTGAGYEQYF

v_call: TRBV20-1
d_call: TRBD2
clone_size: many
j_call: TRBJ2-3
cdr3_nt: TGCAGTGCTAGAGATTACCTTCTAGCGGGGTTGGCAGATACGCAGTATTTT
cdr3_aa: CSARDYLLAGLADTQYF

v_call: TRBV5-1
d_call: TRBD2
clone_size: .
j_call: TRBJ2-5
cdr3_nt: TGCGCCAGCAGCCTTAGCGGGAGTGGAGAGACCCAGTACTTC
cdr3_aa: CASSLSGSGETQYF

v_call: TRBV20-1
d_call: TRBD2
clone_size: .
j_call: TRBJ2-7
cdr3_nt: TGCAGTGCTGGGACTAGCAGAAGCTACGAGCAGTACTTC
cdr3_aa: CSAGTSRSYEQYF

v_call: TRBV20-1
d_call: .
clone_size: .
j_call: TRBJ2-7
cdr3_nt: TGCAGTGCTAGAGTGGACACATCCTACGAGCAGTACTTC
cdr3_aa: CSARVDTSYEQYF

v_call: TRBV28
d_call: .
clone_size: .
j_call: TRBJ1-4
cdr3_nt: TGTGCCAGCAAATCCGCAGGGGCCGAAGAAAAACTGTTTTTT
cdr3_aa: CASKSAGAEEKLFF

v_call: TRBV28
d_call: .
clone_size: .
j_call: TRBJ2-3
cdr3_nt: TGTGCCGCGCTAGTGGGGGGCACAGATACGCAGTATTTT
cdr3_aa: CAALVGGTDTQYF

v_call: TRBV20-1
d_call: .
clone_size: many
j_call: TRBJ2-1
cdr3_nt: TGCAGTGCTACAGACAGGTGGACCTACAATGAGCAGTTCTTC
cdr3_aa: CSATDRWTYNEQFF

v_call: TRBV24-1
d_call: .
clone_size: .
j_call: TRBJ2-2
cdr3_nt: TGTGCCACCAGTGATCCCTCATCCACCGGGGAGCTGTTTTTT
cdr3_aa: CATSDPSSTGELFF

v_call: TRBV20-1
d_call: .
clone_size: .
j_call: TRBJ2-7
cdr3_nt: TGCAGTGCTAGCCAGCCTTTTCCTCAAGGCGTTATGGAGCAGTACTTC
cdr3_aa: CSASQPFPQGVMEQYF

v_call: TRBV10-3
d_call: .
clone_size: .
j_call: TRBJ2-7
cdr3_nt: TGTGCCATCAGTGGAAGATACGAGCAGTACTTC
cdr3_aa: CAISGRYEQYF